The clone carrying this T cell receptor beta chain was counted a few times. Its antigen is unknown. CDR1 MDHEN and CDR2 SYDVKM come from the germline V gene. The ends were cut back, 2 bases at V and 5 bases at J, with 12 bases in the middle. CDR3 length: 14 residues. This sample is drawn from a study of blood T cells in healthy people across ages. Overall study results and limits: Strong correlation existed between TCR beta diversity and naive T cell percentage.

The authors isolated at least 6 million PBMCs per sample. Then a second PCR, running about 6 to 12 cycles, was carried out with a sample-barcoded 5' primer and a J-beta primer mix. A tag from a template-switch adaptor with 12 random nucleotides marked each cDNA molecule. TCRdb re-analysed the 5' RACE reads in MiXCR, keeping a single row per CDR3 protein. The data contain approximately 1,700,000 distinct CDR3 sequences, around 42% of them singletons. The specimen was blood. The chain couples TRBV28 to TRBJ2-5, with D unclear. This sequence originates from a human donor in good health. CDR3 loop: CASSLPGPGETQYF. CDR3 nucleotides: TGTGCCAGCAGTTTACCGGGCCCCGGGGAGACCCAGTACTTC.